This T cell receptor beta chain was identified in a study of Ad26.COV2.S vaccination and SARS-CoV-2 variants. The treatment here: 19 received Ad26.COV2.S at low or high dose, single or two shots; about 5 received placebo; per-sample allocation not given. It was on day 63 after the first vaccine or placebo injection that samples were taken. Produced via immunoSEQ multiplex PCR; TCRdb's table is partial and in-frame only. The repertoire consists of fewer than 600,000 clones, with 80% to 90% occurring once and the leading ten covering about 1.7%. This clone was seen only once. V was clipped by 8 bases and J by 8 bases, with 15 bases between them. The CDR3 has 13 amino acids. Germline V gene sequence: CDR1 SEHNR, CDR2 FQNEAQ (reference sequence).

The chain combines TRBV7-9 with TRBJ1-4; the D is unclear. Source: peripheral blood, taken in a trial of Ad26.COV2.S vaccine versus placebo. The clonotype originates from a person aged 18-60 years who received the Ad26.COV2.S COVID-19 vaccine or a placebo. The CDR3 DNA follows: TGTGCCAGCGGTCAGGCCGGGGAGGAAAAACTGTTTTTT. This codes for CASGQAGEEKLFF.